This entry is about one TCR beta chain. Its antigen is undetermined. This specimen belongs to a study of regulatory T cells in long-lasting Graves disease. Study findings and constraints: The study found persistent patients shared more public clonotypes (roughly 2,600) than new patients (about 880).

Assembly of TCR beta libraries relied on iRepertoire HTBI primers together with Arm-PCR of CDR3 regions. TCRdb used MiXCR to reprocess the multiplex PCR reads, holding one entry per CDR3 protein. The table shows approximately 690,000 distinct CDR3 sequences, with 30% occurring only once. Time point defined: persistent/refractory GD, antithyroid drugs over 5 years with positive TRAb. There was RNA extracted from PBMCs, and the TCR library was made from it. Germline V gives CDR1 WSHSY, CDR2 SAAADI. The CDR3 spans 12 residues. The chain combines TRBV10-2 with TRBJ2-5; no clear D gene. The DNA end is a closer match to TRBJ2-1, so the J assignment may be wrong. The clonotype comes from a female donor with Graves disease. Sequences were derived from peripheral blood mononuclear cells (PBMCs), sampled when the disease was refractory, from a patient treated with antithyroid drugs. Here the CDR3 DNA reads TGCGCCAGCAGAGTGTGGTACAATGAGCAGTTCTTC. Its translation: CASRVWYNEQFF.